The present TCR beta chain was sequenced within a study of blood T cell repertoires in COVID-19. The method was immunoSEQ multiplex PCR; TCRdb's version includes in-frame clones alone and lacks a portion of them. The profile shows some 120,000 clones, 60% to 80% of them singletons. With 5 bases removed from V and 8 bases from J, the gap between germline ends came to 12 bases. The CDR3 length is 13 residues. Looked up from germline, CDR1 is MNHEY and CDR2 is SVGAGI. The specimen sequenced was peripheral blood. The source of this sequence is a man aged 60 to 75 with acute or convalescent COVID-19. This chain joins TRBV6-5 and TRBJ1-4; D unclear. The CDR3 bases are TGTGCCAGCAGTCGCGGTAGTGGGGAAAAACTGTTTTTT. Amino acid sequence: CASSRGSGEKLFF.